This T cell receptor (beta chain) came from a study of blood T cell repertoires in COVID-19. Whole-study context: T cells, B-cell-depleted T cells, or PBMCs provided the cDNA or gDNA that served as material.

Losses at the gene ends were 5 bases for V and 3 bases for J; bases not matched to a gene: 5. Germline V gene data show CDR1 as SGHAT and CDR2 as FQNNGV. The CDR3 loop spans 15 amino acids. The repertoire was sequenced with immunoSEQ multiplex PCR; TCRdb's copy has only in-frame clones and lacks some. The sample consists of about 200,000 clones, roughly 90% of them appearing once. The J gene is TRBJ1-5, the V gene TRBV11-2; TRBD1 matches 9 bases. The clonotype was recovered from a young woman who had recovered from COVID-19. Sequenced material: PBMCs or T cells enriched from blood (not recorded which). The CDR3 region has the DNA TGTGCCAGCAGCCGGGGACAGGGCCTCAATCAGCCCCAGCATTTT. It is translated as CASSRGQGLNQPQHF.